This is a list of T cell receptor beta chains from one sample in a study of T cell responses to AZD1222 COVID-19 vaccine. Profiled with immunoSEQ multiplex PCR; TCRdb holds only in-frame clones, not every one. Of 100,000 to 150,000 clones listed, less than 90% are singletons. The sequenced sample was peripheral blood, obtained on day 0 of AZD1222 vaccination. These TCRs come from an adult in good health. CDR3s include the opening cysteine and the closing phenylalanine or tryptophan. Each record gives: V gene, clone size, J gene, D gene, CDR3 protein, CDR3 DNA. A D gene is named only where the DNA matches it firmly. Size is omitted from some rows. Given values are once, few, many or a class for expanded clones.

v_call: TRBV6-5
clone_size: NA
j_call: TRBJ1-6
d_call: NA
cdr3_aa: CASGSSYNSPLHF
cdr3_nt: TGTGCCAGCGGGAGCTCCTATAATTCACCCCTCCACTTT

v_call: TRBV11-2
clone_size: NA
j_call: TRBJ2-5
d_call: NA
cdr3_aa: CASSSGQGGETQYF
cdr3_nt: TGTGCCAGCAGCTCAGGACAGGGAGGGGAGACCCAGTACTTC

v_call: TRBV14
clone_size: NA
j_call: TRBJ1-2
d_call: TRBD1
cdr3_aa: CASSQVTGGGYGYTF
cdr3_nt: TGTGCCAGCAGCCAAGTAACAGGGGGCGGCTATGGCTACACCTTC

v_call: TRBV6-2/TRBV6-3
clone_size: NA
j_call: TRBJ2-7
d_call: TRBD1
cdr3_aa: CASSPDSGGYEQYF
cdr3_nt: TGTGCCAGCAGTCCCGACTCAGGGGGCTACGAGCAGTACTTC

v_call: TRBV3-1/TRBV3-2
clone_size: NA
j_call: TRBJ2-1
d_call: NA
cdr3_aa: CASSQAGAAYNEQFF
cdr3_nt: TGTGCCAGCAGCCAAGCGGGGGCCGCCTACAATGAGCAGTTCTTC

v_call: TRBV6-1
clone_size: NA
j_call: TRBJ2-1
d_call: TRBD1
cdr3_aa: CASSEEGTAYLFNEQFF
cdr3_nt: TGTGCCAGCAGTGAAGAGGGGACAGCCTATTTATTCAATGAGCAGTTCTTC

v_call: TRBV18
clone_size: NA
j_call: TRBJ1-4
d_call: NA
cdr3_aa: CASSPQKGANEKLFF
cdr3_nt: TGTGCCAGCTCACCGCAGAAAGGCGCTAATGAAAAACTGTTTTTT

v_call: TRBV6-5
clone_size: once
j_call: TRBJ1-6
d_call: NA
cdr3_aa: CASSYSSTLNNSPLHF
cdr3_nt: TGTGCCAGCAGTTACTCATCGACTCTAAATAATTCACCCCTCCACTTT

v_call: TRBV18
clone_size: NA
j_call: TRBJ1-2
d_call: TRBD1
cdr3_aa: CASSPQEAGGNYGYTF
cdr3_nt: TGTGCCAGCTCACCACAAGAGGCAGGGGGAAACTATGGCTACACCTTC

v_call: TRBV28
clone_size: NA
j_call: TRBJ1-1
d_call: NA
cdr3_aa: CASPNERGTEAFF
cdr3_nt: TGTGCCAGCCCAAATGAGAGGGGGACTGAAGCTTTCTTT

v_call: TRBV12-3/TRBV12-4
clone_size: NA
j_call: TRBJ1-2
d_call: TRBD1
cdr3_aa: CASSWSQGWGYTF
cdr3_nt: TGTGCCAGCAGTTGGTCACAGGGGTGGGGCTACACCTTC

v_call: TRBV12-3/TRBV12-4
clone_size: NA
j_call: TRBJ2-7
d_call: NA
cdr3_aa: CASSPTVFYEQYF
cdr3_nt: TGTGCCAGCAGCCCGACAGTATTCTACGAGCAGTACTTC

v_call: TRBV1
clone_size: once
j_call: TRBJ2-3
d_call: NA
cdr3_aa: CTSSQGPLGGGTDTQYF
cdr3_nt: TGCACCAGCAGCCAAGGGCCCTTGGGCGGGGGCACAGATACGCAGTATTTT

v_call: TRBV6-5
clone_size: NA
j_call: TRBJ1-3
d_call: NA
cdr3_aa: CASRLGTLVGNTIYF
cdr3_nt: TGTGCCAGCAGGCTAGGGACCCTAGTTGGAAACACCATATATTTT

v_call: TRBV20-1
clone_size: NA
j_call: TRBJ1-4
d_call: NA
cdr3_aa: CSASLSRTNEKLFF
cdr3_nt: TGCAGTGCTAGTCTCAGTCGAACTAATGAAAAACTGTTTTTT

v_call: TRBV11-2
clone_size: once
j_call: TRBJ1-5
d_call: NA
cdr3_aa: CASSLRVLRGANQPQHF
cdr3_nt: TGTGCCAGCAGCTTAAGGGTCCTGAGGGGGGCAAATCAGCCCCAGCATTTT

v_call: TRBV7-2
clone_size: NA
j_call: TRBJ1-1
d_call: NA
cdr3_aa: CASSTRQVTNTEAFF
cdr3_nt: TGTGCCAGCAGCACAAGACAAGTCACGAACACTGAAGCTTTCTTT

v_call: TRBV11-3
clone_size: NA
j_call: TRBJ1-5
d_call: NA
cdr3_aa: CASSLGGVSNQPQHF
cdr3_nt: TGTGCCAGCAGCTTAGGGGGGGTTAGCAATCAGCCCCAGCATTTT

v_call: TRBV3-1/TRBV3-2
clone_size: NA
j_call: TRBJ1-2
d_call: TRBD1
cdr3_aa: CASSQGTGVSYGYTF
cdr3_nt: TGTGCCAGCAGCCAAGGGACAGGGGTATCGTATGGCTACACCTTC

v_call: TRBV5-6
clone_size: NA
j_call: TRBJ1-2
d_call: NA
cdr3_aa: CASSFQGYYGYTF
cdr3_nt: TGTGCCAGCAGCTTCCAGGGATACTATGGCTACACCTTC